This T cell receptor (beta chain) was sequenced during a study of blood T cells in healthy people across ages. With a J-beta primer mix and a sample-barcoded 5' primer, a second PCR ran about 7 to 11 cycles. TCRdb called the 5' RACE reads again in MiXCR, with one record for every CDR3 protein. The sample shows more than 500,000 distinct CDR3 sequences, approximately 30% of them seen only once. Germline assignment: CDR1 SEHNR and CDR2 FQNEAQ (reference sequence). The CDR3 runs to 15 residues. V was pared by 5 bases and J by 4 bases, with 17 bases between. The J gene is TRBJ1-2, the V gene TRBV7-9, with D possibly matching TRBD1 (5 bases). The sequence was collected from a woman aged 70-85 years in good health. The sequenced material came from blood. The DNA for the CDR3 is TGTGCCAGCAGCCCCGCGAGGGGCGCCGGCTATGGCTACACCTTC. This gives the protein CASSPARGAGYGYTF.